One and the same sample provided the 21 T cell receptor beta chains below, sequenced in a study of T cell repertoires in cytomegalovirus infection. TCRdb used MiXCR to reprocess the reads, holding one entry per CDR3 protein. The data hold about 490,000 distinct CDR3 sequences, with roughly 10% observed a single time. The sample taken for sequencing was PBMCs. These receptors were collected from a human donor in good health (CMV status not recorded). Some clones in this sample may be carry-over from other donors' samples.

The CDR3 protein is CASSLTGGDPDTQYF. The CDR3 DNA sequence: TGTGCCAGCAGCTTAACGGGGGGGGACCCAGATACGCAGTATTTT. The rearrangement uses TRBV7-3 and TRBJ2-3, with TRBD2 matching over 7 bases. The CDR3 covers 15 residues. V was clipped by 0 bases and J by 4 bases; unmatched bases: 4. From germline, CDR1 is SGHTA and CDR2 FQGTGA.

This clonotype was picked up many times. This rearrangement joins TRBV29-1 to TRBJ2-5, with TRBD1 identical over 12 bases. The CDR3 spans 13 residues. Germline values: CDR1 SQVTM, CDR2 ANQGSEA. Trimming at V came to 7 bases and at J to 6 bases, leaving 6 bases not matched to a gene. The CDR3 coding sequence is TGCAGCGGATCCCGGGACAGGGGGCAGACCCAGTACTTC. Amino acids: CSGSRDRGQTQYF.

Ten or more counts support this clonotype. This rearrangement joins TRBV20-1 to TRBJ1-2; D is unresolved. Per germline, CDR1 DFQATT and CDR2 SNEGSKA (reference sequence). CDR3 length equals 14 residues. Trimming cost V 1 base and J 2 bases, with 11 bases left between them. The chain's CDR3 is CSARVGELNYGYTF. In DNA form, the CDR3 reads TGCAGTGCTAGAGTCGGGGAGTTGAACTATGGCTACACCTTC.

There are many counts of this clonotype. The chain combines TRBV10-3 with TRBJ1-1; 7 nucleotides line up with TRBD1. V lost 3 bases and J lost 7; bases outside the gene matches: 8. From germline, CDR1 is ENHRY and CDR2 SYGVKD. This CDR3 has 14 amino acids. Here the CDR3 reads CAISDQTGTDEAFF. CDR3 coding DNA: TGTGCCATCAGTGATCAGACCGGGACAGATGAAGCTTTCTTT.

The chain employs TRBV29-1 and TRBJ2-1; D ambiguous. V lost 4 bases and J 6 bases, leaving 16 bases between the germline ends. This CDR3 is built from 14 residues. The V gene's germline CDR1 is SQVTM and CDR2 ANQGSEA. The DNA of the CDR3 is TGCAGCGTTGCGGTAGCCTTAGATGTCAATGAGCAGTTCTTC. Its protein product is CSVAVALDVNEQFF.

This clonotype was counted ten times or more. The gene calls are TRBV19 and TRBJ1-3, with TRBD1 matching over 8 bases. From germline, CDR1 is LNHDA and CDR2 SQIVND (reference sequence). The CDR3 sequence is 15 residues long. The J segment lost 4 bases and the V segment lost 7 bases, leaving 9 bases of the junction unmatched. The CDR3 sequence: CASISQGAPGNTIYF. DNA for the CDR3: TGTGCCAGTATCAGCCAGGGGGCGCCCGGAAACACCATATATTTT.

The rearrangement joins TRBV20-1 to TRBJ1-5; tentative D call: TRBD1 (5 bases). V shed 3 bases and J shed 0 bases, with 12 bases lying between them. The CDR3 loop spans 15 amino acids. Germline V CDR1 and CDR2: DFQATT, SNEGSKA (reference sequence). The CDR3 DNA reads TGCAGTGCTAGTCTCCCGACAGTTAGCAATCAGCCCCAGCATTTT. Its protein product is CSASLPTVSNQPQHF.

The chain combines TRBV20-1 with TRBJ2-2; D possibly uses TRBD1 or TRBD2 (5 bases each). The V end lost 0 bases, the J end lost 6 bases, and 11 bases lay between the germline ends. The germline CDR1 and CDR2 sequences are DFQATT and SNEGSKA (reference sequence). The CDR3 is 14 amino acids. CDR3 loop: CSARDLGTAGELFF. For the CDR3, the DNA is TGCAGTGCTAGAGATCTAGGGACGGCCGGGGAGCTGTTTTTT.

V gene TRBV9 combines with J gene TRBJ2-3; the match to TRBD2 covers 9 bases. This CDR3 has 14 amino acids. V gave up 0 bases and J gave up 11 bases; unmatched junction bases: 7. CDR1 and CDR2 (germline): SGDLS, YYNGEE. CDR3 nucleotide sequence: TGTGCCAGCAGCGTAGGTGTTAGCGGGGGCGAGCAGTATTTT. Protein: CASSVGVSGGEQYF. The whole variable domain, filled in from reference TRBV9 and TRBJ2-3, reads DSGVTQTPKHLITATGQRVTLRCSPRSGDLSVYWYQQSLDQGLQFLIQYYNGEERAKGNILERFSAQQFPDLHSELNLSSLELGDSALYFCASSVGVSGGEQYFGPGTRLTVL.

The chain has TRBV10-3 and TRBJ2-3; D unresolved. The CDR3 is made up of 14 amino acids. Germline lookup yields CDR1 ENHRY and CDR2 SYGVKD. The V gene lost 4 bases and the J gene lost 0 bases, with 8 bases spanning the gap. The CDR3, as DNA: TGTGCCATCAGTGGGGTGGGAAGCACAGATACGCAGTATTTT. This gives the protein CAISGVGSTDTQYF.

This clonotype was seen a handful of times. The rearrangement uses TRBV6-1 and TRBJ2-7, with a possible D match to TRBD1 (6 bases). The CDR3 runs 18 residues. Germline V gives CDR1 MNHNS, CDR2 SASEGT. V dropped 2 bases and J dropped 0 bases, with 20 bases sitting between them. The CDR3 loop reads CASSEKRGNRGFSYEQYF. CDR3 in DNA: TGTGCCAGCAGTGAAAAAAGGGGGAATCGCGGGTTCTCCTACGAGCAGTACTTC.

This clonotype was counted at least ten times. The J gene is TRBJ2-1, the V gene TRBV23-1, with 13 positions matching TRBD2. TRBV23-1 is flagged as an ORF with uncertain function. The V and J ends lost 2 bases and 8 bases, in that order; junction bases with no gene match: 9. This CDR3 is built from 17 residues. CDR3 in DNA: TGCGCCAGCAGTCAAAAGTCCGGACTAGCGGGAGTCTATGAGCAGTTCTTC. This gives the protein CASSQKSGLAGVYEQFF.

Many counts were recorded for this clonotype. The chain has TRBV20-1 and TRBJ2-3, with 9 bases fitting TRBD1. CDR3 size: 15 residues. Germline V CDR1 and CDR2: DFQATT, SNEGSKA (reference sequence). V was clipped by 6 bases and J by 6 bases; unmatched bases: 13. CDR3 sequence (DNA): TGCAGTGCGTCTCGACAGGGGGATAGCGGGGATACGCAGTATTTT. Its protein product is CSASRQGDSGDTQYF.

This rearrangement joins TRBV18 to TRBJ1-5; TRBD1 agrees at 7 bases. Germline CDR1 and CDR2: KGHSH and LQKENI. The J segment lost 0 bases and the V segment lost 4 bases, leaving 18 bases of the junction unmatched. This CDR3 is 20 amino acids long. CDR3 nucleotide sequence: TGTGCCAGCTCACAAGGGACAGCCCGAGGAACCATATATAGCAATCAGCCCCAGCATTTT. It yields the protein CASSQGTARGTIYSNQPQHF.

This clonotype occurred many times. This sequence joins TRBV11-2 and TRBJ2-1; TRBD2 aligns across 10 bases. Germline CDR1 SGHAT, CDR2 FQNNGV. Losses at the gene ends were 5 bases for V and 7 bases for J; bases not matched to a gene: 5. This CDR3 has 14 residues. CDR3 sequence reads: CASSPSGSWNEQFF. The CDR3 DNA reads TGTGCCAGCAGCCCTAGCGGGAGCTGGAATGAGCAGTTCTTC.

A few counts support this clonotype. The chain couples TRBV9 to TRBJ2-5, with 8 bases fitting TRBD2. The CDR3 covers 17 residues. V shed 0 bases, J shed 4 bases, and the junction held 11 bases outside the gene matches. Germline V CDR1 and CDR2: SGDLS, YYNGEE. CDR3 DNA: TGTGCCAGCAGCGTAGTTGGCGGGGGGCAGGGGAGAGAGACCCAGTACTTC. Amino acid sequence: CASSVVGGGQGRETQYF.

The chain employs TRBV5-5 and TRBJ1-6; 8 nucleotides match TRBD1. The CDR3 runs 17 residues. V lost 1 base, J lost 6 bases, and 9 bases stayed unmatched. Germline values: CDR1 SGHKS, CDR2 YYEKEE (reference sequence). CDR3 coding DNA: TGTGCCAGCAGCTTGTCCGTAGGACAGGGTTTTAATTCACCCCTCCACTTT. It specifies CASSLSVGQGFNSPLHF.

This clonotype occurred a few times. The chain links TRBV12-3 or TRBV12-4 to TRBJ2-5; TRBD2 matches at 7 bases. This CDR3 spans 15 amino acids. With 1 base clipped from V and 2 bases from J, the junction kept 4 bases outside the gene matches. This CDR3 reads CASSLVGEGQETQYF. Written as DNA, the CDR3 is TGTGCCAGCAGTTTAGTCGGGGAGGGGCAAGAGACCCAGTACTTC.

The chain links TRBV12-5 to TRBJ1-6; 8 nucleotides match TRBD1. The CDR3 extends over 14 amino acids. The V and J ends lost 1 base and 10 bases, in that order; junction bases with no gene match: 3. The germline CDR1 and CDR2 sequences are LGHNT and FRNRAP. The CDR3 sequence: CASGLGQGRSPLHF. The DNA of the CDR3 is TGTGCTAGTGGTTTGGGACAGGGGAGGTCACCCCTCCACTTT. Using reference TRBV12-5 and TRBJ1-6 for the parts outside the CDR3, the full variable domain is DARVTQTPRHKVTEMGQEVTMRCQPILGHNTVFWYRQTMMQGLELLAYFRNRAPLDDSGMPKDRFSAEMPDATLATLKIQPSEPRDSAVYFCASGLGQGRSPLHFGNGTRLTVT.

In its sample, this clonotype was seen many times. The chain carries TRBV20-1 and TRBJ2-1, with 7 bases matching TRBD2. CDR1 and CDR2 from the germline V gene are DFQATT and SNEGSKA (reference sequence). The CDR3 loop spans 15 amino acids. The J segment lost 2 bases and the V segment lost 4 bases, leaving 8 bases of the junction unmatched. Here the CDR3 DNA reads TGCAGTGCTACCTCTGGCGGGAGTCCCTACAATGAGCAGTTCTTC. Translation: CSATSGGSPYNEQFF.

V usage is TRBV3-1 and J usage is TRBJ2-7, with no clear D. CDR3 length equals 11 residues. The germline V and J ends were trimmed by 3 bases and 4 bases, with 4 bases remaining between them. Germline CDR1 is LGHDT and CDR2 is YNNKEL (reference sequence). CDR3 loop: CASSHRYEQYF. The CDR3, as DNA: TGTGCCAGCAGCCACAGGTACGAGCAGTACTTC.